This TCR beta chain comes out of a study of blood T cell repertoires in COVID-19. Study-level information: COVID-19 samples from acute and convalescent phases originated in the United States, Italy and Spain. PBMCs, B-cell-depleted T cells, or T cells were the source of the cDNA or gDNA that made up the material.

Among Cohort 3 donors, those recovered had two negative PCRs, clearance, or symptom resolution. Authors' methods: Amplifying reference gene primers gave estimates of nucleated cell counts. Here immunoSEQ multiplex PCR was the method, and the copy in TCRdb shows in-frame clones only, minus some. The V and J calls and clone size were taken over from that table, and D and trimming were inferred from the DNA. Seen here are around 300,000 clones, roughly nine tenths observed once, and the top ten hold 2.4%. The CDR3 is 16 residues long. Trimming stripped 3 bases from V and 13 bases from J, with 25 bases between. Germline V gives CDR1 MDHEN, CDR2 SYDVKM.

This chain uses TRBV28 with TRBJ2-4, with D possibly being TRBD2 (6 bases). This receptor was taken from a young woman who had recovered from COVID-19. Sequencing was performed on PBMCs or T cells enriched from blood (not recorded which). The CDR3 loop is CASSLIGGYLAKEQYF. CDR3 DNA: TGTGCCAGCAGTTTGATCGGGGGATATTTGGCAAAGGAGCAGTACTTC. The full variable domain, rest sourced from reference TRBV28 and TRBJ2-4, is DVKVTQSSRYLVKRTGEKVFLECVQDMDHENMFWYRQDPGLGLRLIYFSYDVKMKEKGDIPEGYSVSREKKERFSLILESASTNQTSMYLCASSLIGGYLAKEQYFGAGTRLSVL.